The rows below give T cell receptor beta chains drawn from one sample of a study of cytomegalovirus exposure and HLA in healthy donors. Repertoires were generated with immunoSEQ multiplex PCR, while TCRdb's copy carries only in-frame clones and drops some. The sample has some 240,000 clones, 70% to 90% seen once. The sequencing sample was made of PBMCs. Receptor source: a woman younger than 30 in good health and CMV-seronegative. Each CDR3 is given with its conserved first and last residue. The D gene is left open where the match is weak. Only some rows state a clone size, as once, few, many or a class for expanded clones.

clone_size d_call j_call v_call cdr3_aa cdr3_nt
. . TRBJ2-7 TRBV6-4 CARRRDFLSYEQYF TGTGCCAGACGACGGGACTTCCTCTCCTACGAGCAGTACTTC
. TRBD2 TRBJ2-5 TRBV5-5 CASSLGGTSGQETQYF TGTGCCAGCAGCTTGGGTGGGACTAGCGGCCAAGAGACCCAGTACTTC
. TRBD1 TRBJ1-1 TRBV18 CASSPLGTGGMNTEAFF TGTGCCAGCTCACCACTGGGGACAGGGGGGATGAACACTGAAGCTTTCTTT
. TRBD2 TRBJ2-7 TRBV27 CASSPRVAGEYEQYF TGTGCCAGCAGTCCCCGGGTAGCGGGAGAATACGAGCAGTACTTC
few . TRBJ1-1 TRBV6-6 CASSSGPLAAFF TGTGCCAGCAGCTCAGGCCCCCTGGCAGCTTTCTTT
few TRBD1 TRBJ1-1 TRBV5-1 CASSPRGQESEAFF TGCGCCAGCAGCCCCCGTGGACAGGAGTCCGAAGCTTTCTTT
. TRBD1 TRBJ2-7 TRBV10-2 CASRARTGNYEQYF TGCGCCAGCCGGGCCCGGACAGGGAACTACGAGCAGTACTTC
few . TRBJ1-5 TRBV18 CASSPTDNQPQHF TGTGCCAGCTCACCGACGGACAATCAGCCCCAGCATTTT
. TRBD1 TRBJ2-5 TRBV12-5 CASGSTGGRETQYF TGTGCTAGTGGATCGACAGGGGGGCGAGAGACCCAGTACTTC
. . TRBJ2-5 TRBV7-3 CASSWAGGRQETQYF TGTGCCAGCAGCTGGGCTGGGGGACGCCAAGAGACCCAGTACTTC
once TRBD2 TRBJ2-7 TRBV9 CASSGFVGGGSSYEQYF TGTGCCAGCAGCGGGTTTGTGGGCGGGGGGTCGTCCTACGAGCAGTACTTC
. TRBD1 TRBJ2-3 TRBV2 CAGRGTVDTQYF TGTGCCGGTAGGGGGACAGTAGATACGCAGTATTTT
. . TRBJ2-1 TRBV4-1 CAPGRNSPSTYNEQFF TGCGCCCCCGGGAGAAACTCCCCATCTACGTACAATGAGCAGTTCTTC
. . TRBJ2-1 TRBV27 CASSIANEQFF TGTGCCAGCAGTATAGCCAATGAGCAGTTCTTC
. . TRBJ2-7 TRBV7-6 CASSKGGEQYF TGTGCCAGCAGCAAAGGGGGCGAGCAGTACTTC
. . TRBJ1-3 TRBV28 CASSLPGYSGNTIYF TGTGCCAGCAGTTTACCGGGGTACTCTGGAAACACCATATATTTT
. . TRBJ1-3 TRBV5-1 CASSRSGTPRGDTIYF TGCGCCAGCAGCCGGTCCGGGACACCGCGGGGGGACACCATATATTTT
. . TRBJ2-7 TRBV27 CASRRGTLYEQYF TGTGCCAGCAGACGCGGGACCCTTTACGAGCAGTACTTC
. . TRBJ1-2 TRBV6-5 CASRGTGTGGYTF TGTGCCAGCAGGGGTACAGGGACGGGTGGCTACACCTTC